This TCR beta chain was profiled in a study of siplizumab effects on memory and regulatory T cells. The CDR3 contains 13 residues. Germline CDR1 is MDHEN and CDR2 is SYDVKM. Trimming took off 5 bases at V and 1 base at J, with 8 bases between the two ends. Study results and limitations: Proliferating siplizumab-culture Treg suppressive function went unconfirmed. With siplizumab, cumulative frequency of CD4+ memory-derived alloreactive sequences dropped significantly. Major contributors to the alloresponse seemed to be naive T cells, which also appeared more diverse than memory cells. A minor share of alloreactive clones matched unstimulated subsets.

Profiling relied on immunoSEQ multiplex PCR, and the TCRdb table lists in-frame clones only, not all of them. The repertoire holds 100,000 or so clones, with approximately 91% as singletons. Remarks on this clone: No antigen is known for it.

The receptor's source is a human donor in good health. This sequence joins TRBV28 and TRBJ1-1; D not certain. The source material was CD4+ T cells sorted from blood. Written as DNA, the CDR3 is TGTGCCAGCAGTCGACGAGAGAACACTGAAGCTTTCTTT. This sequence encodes CASSRRENTEAFF.